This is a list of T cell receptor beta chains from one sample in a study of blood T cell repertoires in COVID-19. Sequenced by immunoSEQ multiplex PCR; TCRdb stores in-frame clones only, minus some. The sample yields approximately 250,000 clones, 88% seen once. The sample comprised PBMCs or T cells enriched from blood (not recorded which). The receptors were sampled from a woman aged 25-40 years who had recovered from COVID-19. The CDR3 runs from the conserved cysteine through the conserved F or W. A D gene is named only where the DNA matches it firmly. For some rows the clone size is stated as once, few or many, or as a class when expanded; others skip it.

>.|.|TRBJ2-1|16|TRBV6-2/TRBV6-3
TGTGCCAGCAGTCAATTGCTCGGCACAGGGCGGAATGAGCAGTTCTTC
CASSQLLGTGRNEQFF
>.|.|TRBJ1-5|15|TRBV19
TGTGCCAGTACCGCAGGGGAATATAGCAATCAGCCCCAGCATTTT
CASTAGEYSNQPQHF
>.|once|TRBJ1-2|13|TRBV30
TGTGCCTGGACGCTCACGGGGGTCGGGGGCTACACCTTC
CAWTLTGVGGYTF
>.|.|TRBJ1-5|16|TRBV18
TGTGCCAGCTCACCGTTTGGTCTTGAGGCCAATCAGCCCCAGCATTTT
CASSPFGLEANQPQHF
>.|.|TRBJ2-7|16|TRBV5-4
TGTGCCAGCAGCTGGACGGGGGGGACAGCAACCTACGAGCAGTACTTC
CASSWTGGTATYEQYF
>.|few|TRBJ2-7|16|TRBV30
TGTGCCTGGAGTGCCTCACTAGCCAGCGGGTCCTACGAGCAGTACTTC
CAWSASLASGSYEQYF
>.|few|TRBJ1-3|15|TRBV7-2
TGTGCCAGCAGCCGTGACAGCAGCTCTGGAAACACCATATATTTT
CASSRDSSSGNTIYF
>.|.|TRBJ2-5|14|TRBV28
TGTGCCAGCAGTTTATTCGCAGGGATAGAGACCCAGTACTTC
CASSLFAGIETQYF
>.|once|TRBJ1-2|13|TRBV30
TGTGCCTGGAGTGTATGGGGGGGGAATGGCTACACCTTC
CAWSVWGGNGYTF
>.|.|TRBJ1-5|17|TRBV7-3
TGTGCCAGCAGCCCCACCTGCGGTGAAGGGGACAATCAGCCCCAGCATTTT
CASSPTCGEGDNQPQHF
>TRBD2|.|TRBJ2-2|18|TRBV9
TGTGCCAGCAGCGTAGCTACCCATAGCGGGAGGAACACCGGGGAGCTGTTTTTT
CASSVATHSGRNTGELFF